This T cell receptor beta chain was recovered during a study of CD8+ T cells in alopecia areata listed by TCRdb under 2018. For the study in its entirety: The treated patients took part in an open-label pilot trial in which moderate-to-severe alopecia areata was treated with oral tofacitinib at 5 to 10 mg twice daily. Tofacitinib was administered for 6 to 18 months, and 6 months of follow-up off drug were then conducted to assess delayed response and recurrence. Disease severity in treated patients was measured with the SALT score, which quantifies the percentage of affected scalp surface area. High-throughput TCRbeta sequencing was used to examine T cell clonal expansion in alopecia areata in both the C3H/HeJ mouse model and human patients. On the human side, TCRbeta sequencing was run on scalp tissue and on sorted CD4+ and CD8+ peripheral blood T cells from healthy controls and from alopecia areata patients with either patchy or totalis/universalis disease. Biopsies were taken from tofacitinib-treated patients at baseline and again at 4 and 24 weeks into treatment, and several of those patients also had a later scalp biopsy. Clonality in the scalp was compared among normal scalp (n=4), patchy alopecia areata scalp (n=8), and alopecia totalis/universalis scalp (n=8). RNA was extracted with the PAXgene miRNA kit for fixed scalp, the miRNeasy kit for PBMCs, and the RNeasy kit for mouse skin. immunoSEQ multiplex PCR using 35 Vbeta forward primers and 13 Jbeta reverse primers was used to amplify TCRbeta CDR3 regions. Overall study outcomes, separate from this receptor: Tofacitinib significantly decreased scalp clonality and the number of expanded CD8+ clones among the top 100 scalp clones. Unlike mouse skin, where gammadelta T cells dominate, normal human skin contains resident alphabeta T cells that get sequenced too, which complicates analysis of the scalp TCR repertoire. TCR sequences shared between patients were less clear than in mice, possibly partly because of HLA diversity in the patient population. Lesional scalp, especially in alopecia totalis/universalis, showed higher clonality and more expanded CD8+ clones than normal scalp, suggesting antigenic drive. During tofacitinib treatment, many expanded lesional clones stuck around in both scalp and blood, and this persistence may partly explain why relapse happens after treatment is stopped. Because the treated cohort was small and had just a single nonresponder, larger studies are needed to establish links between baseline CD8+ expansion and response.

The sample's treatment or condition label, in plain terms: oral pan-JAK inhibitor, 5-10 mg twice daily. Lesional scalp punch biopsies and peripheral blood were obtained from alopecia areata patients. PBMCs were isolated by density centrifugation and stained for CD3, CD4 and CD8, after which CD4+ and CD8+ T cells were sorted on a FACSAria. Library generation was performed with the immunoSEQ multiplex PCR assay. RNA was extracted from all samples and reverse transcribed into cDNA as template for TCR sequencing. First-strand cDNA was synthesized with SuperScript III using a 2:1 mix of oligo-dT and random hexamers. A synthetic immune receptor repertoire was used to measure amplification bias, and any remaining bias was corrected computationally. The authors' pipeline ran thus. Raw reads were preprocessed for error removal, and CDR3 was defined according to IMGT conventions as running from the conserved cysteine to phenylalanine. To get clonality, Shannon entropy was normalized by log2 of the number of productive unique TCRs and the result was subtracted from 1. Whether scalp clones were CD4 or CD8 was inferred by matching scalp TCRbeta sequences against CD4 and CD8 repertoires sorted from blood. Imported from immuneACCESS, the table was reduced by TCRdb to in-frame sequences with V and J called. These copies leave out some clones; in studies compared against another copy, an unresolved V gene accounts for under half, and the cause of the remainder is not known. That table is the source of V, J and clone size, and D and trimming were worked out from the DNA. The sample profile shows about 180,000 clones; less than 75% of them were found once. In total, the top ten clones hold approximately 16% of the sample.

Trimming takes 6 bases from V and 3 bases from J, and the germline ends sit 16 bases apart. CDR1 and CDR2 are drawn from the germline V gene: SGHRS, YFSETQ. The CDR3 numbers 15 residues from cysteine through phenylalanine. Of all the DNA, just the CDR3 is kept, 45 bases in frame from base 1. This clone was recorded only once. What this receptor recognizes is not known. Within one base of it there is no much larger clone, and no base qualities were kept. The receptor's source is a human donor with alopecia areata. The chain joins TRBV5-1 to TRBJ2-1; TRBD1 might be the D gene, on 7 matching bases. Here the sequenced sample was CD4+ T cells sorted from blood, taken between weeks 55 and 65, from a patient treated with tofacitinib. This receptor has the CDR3 CASTPGDRLYNEQFF. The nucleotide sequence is TGCGCCAGCACCCCGGGGGACAGACTCTACAATGAGCAGTTCTTC.